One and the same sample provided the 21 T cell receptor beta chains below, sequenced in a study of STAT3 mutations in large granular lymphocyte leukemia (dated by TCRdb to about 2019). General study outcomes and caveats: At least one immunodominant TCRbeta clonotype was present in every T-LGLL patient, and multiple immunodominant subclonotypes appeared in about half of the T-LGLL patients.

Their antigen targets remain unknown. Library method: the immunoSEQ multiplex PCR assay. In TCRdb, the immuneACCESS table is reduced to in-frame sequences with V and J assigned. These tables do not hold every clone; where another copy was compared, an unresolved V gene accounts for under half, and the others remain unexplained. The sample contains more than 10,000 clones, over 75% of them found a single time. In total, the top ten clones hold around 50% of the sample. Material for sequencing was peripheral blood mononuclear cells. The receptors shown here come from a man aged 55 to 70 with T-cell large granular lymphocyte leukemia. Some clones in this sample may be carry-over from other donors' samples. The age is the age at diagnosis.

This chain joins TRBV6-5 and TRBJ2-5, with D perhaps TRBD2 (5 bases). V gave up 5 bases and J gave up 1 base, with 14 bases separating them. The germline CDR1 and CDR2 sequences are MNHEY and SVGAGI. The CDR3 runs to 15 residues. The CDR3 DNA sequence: TGTGCCAGCAGTCACCCCCTACGGGGCCAAGAGACCCAGTACTTC. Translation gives CASSHPLRGQETQYF.

CDR3 coding DNA: TGTGCTTACGAGCGGGAGGGTTTGAGTGAGCAGTTCTTC. Amino acids: CAYEREGLSEQFF. The gene calls are TRBV30 and TRBJ2-1, with 10 bases matching TRBD2. The germline V gene encodes CDR1 GTSNPN and CDR2 SVGIG (reference sequence). The CDR3 has 13 residues.

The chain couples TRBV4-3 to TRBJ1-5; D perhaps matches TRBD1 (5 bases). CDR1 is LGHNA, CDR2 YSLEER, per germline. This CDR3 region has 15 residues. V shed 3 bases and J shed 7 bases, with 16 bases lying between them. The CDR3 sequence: CASSHGSGPDQPQHF. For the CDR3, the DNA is TGCGCCAGCAGCCACGGGTCAGGGCCGGACCAGCCCCAGCATTTT.

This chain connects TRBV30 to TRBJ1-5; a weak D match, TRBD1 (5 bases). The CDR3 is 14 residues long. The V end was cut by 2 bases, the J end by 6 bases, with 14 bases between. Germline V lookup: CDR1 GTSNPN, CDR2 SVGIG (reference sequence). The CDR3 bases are TGTGCCTGGAGTCGGGGTCAGGGCAGTCAGCCCCAGCATTTT. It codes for CAWSRGQGSQPQHF.

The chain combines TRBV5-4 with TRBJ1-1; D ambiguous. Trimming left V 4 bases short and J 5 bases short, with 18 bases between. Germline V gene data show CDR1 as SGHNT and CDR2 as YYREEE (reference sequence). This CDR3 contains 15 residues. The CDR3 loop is CASSRLGGRSTEAFF. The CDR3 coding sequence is TGTGCCAGCAGCCGCCTGGGAGGGCGTTCGACTGAAGCTTTCTTT. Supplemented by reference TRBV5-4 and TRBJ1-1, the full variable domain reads ETGVTQSPTHLIKTRGQQVTLRCSSQSGHNTVSWYQQALGQGPQFIFQYYREEENGRGNFPPRFSGLQFPNYSSELNVNALELDDSALYLCASSRLGGRSTEAFFGQGTRLTVV.

DNA of the CDR3: TGTGCCAGCAGCTTAGCGAGAGAGCGGGGGGGAGTCAGATACGAGCAGTACTTC. It specifies CASSLARERGGVRYEQYF. This rearrangement joins TRBV7-2 to TRBJ2-7, with 10 bases aligning to TRBD2. The length of the CDR3 is 18 residues. Looked up from germline, CDR1 is SGHTA and CDR2 is FQGNSA. Trimming cost V 0 bases and J 4 bases; bases outside gene matches: 12.

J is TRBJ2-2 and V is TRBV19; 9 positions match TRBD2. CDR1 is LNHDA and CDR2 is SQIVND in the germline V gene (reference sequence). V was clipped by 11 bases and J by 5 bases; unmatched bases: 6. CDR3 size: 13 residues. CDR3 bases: TGTGCCGGGGGCGGGAGGGGGACCGGGGAGCTGTTTTTT. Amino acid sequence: CAGGGRGTGELFF.

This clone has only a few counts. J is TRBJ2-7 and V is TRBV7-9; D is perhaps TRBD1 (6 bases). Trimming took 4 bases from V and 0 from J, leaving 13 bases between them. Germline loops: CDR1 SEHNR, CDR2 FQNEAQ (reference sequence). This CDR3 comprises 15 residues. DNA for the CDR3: TGTGCCAGCAGCTACCCCAGGGGTAGCTCCTACGAGCAGTACTTC. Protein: CASSYPRGSSYEQYF.

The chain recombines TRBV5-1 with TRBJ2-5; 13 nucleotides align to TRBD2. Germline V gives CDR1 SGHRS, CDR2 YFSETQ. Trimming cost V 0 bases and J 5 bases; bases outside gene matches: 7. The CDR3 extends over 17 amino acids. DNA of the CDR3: TGCGCCAGCAGCTTGGGTAGGACTAGCGGGAGTGAGGAGACCCAGTACTTC. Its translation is CASSLGRTSGSEETQYF.

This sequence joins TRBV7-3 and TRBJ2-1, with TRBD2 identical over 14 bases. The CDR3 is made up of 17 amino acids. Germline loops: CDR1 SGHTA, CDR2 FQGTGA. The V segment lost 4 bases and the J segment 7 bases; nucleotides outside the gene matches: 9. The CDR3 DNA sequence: TGTGCCAGCAGCTCGCCAGGGACTAGCGGGAGCCTGAATGAGCAGTTCTTC. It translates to CASSSPGTSGSLNEQFF.

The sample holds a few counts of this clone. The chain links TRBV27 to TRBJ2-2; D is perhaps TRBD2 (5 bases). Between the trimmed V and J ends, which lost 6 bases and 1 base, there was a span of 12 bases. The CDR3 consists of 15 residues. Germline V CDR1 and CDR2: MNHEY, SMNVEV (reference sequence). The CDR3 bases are TGTGCCAGCAGCGGGGTCTGGGGGAACACCGGGGAGCTGTTTTTT. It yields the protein CASSGVWGNTGELFF.

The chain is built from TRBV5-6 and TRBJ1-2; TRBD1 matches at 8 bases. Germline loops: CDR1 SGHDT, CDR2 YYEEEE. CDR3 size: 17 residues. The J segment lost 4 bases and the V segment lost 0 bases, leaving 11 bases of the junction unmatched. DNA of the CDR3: TGTGCCAGCAGCTTGGTGGATCCGGGACAGGCCCTCTATGGCTACACCTTC. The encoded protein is CASSLVDPGQALYGYTF. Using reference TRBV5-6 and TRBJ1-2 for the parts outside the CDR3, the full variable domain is DAGVTQSPTHLIKTRGQQVTLRCSPKSGHDTVSWYQQALGQGPQFIFQYYEEEERQRGNFPDRFSGHQFPNYSSELNVNALLLGDSALYLCASSLVDPGQALYGYTFGSGTRLTVV.

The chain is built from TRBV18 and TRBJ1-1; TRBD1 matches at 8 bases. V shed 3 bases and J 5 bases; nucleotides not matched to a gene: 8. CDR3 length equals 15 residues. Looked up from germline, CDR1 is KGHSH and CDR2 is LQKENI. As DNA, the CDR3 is TGTGCCAGCTCACCGGGAGGACAGGGTGGAACTGAAGCTTTCTTT. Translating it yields CASSPGGQGGTEAFF.

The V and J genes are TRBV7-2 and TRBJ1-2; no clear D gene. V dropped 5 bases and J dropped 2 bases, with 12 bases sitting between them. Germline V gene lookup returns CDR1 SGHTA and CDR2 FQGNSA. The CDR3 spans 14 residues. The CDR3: CASSPSPQNYGYTF. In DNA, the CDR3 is TGTGCCAGCAGCCCCAGCCCCCAGAACTATGGCTACACCTTC.

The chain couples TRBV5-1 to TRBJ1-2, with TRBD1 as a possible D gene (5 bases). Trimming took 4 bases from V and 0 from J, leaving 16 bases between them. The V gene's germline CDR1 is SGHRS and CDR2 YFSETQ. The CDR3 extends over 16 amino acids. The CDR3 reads CASSLTAGASNYGYTF. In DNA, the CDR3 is TGCGCCAGCAGCCTAACCGCCGGGGCCTCTAACTATGGCTACACCTTC.

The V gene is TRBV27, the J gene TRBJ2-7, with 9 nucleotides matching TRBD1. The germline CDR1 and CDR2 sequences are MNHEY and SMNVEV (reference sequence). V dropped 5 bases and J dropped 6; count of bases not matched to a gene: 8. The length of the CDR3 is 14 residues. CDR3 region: CASSPGQGWGEQYF. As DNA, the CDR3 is TGTGCCAGCAGTCCAGGACAGGGGTGGGGCGAGCAGTACTTC.

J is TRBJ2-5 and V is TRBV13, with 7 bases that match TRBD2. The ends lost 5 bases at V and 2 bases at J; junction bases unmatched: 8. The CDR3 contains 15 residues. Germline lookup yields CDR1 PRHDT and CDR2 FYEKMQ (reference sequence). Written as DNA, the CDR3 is TGTGCCAGCAGCCGTGGTGGGGGGGGTCAAGAGACCCAGTACTTC. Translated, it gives CASSRGGGGQETQYF.

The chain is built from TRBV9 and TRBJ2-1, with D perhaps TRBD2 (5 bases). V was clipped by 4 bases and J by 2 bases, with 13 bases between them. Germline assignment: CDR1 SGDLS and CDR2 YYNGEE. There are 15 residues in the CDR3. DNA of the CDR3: TGTGCCAGCAGCCGTACGAGCGGAACCTACAATGAGCAGTTCTTC. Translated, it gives CASSRTSGTYNEQFF.

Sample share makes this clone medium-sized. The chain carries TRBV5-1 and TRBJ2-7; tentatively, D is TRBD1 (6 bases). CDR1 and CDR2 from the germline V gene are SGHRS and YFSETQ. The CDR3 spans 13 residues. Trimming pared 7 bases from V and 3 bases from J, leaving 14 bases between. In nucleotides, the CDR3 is TGCGCCAGCGCCTCGACCAGGGGCTACGAGCAGTACTTC. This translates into CASASTRGYEQYF. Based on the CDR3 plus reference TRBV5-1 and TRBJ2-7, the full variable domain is KAGVTQTPRYLIKTRGQQVTLSCSPISGHRSVSWYQQTPGQGLQFLFEYFSETQRNKGNFPGRFSGRQFSNSRSEMNVSTLELGDSALYLCASASTRGYEQYFGPGTRLTVT.

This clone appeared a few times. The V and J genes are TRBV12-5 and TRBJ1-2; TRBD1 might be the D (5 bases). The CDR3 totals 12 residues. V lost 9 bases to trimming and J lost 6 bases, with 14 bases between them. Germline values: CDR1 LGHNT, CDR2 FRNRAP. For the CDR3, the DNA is TGTGCTAGCGGAGGGGCGCTCGATGGCTACACCTTC. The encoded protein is CASGGALDGYTF.

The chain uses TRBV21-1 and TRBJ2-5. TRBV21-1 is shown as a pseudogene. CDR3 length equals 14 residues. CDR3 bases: TGTGCCAGCAGCAAAGGCGCCCTGGGAGAGACCCAGTACTTC. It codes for CASSKGALGETQYF.